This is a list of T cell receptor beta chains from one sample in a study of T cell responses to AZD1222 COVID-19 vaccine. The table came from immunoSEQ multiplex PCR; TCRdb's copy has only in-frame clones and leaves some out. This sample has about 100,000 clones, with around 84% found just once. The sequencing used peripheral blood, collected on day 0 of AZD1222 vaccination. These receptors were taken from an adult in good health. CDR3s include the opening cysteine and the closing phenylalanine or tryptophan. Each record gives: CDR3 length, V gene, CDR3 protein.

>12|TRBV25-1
CASSDDRGGYTF
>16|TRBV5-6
CASSLDWISGANVLTF
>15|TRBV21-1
CASSKARRENTEAFF
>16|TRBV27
CASSLSNFPRSYEQYF
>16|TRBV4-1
CASSHPDSSSYNEQFF
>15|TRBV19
CASSIGRLATETQYF
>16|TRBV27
CASKSLLGGGDEKLFF
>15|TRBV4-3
CASSRMGGFRTEAFF
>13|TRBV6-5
CASSYRATDTQYF
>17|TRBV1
CTSSQEKRREAQETQYF
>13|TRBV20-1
CSASWGSYTEAFF
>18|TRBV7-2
CASSLVGTGSSYNSPLHF
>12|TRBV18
CASSPGGNTQYF
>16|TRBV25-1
CASSESRQGDNSPLHF
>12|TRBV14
CASSRGGYEQYF
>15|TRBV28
CASRVSGRGNSPLHF
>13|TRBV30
CAWSQGMNTEAFF
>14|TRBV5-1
CASGGHGGDYGYTF
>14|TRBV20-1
CSASYHSSSYGYTF
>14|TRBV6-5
CASSRQGLNSPLHF
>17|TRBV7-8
CASSLGMVRAHGNTIYF
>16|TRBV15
CATSRGYRDSGNTIYF
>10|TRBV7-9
CASSGYEQYF
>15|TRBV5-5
CASSGTGEANEKLFF
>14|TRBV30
CAWAGDSVYNEQFF
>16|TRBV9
CASCLGESSGANALTF
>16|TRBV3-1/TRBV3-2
CASSQSGQLGNQPQHF
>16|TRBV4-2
CASSQAPLAGTGELFF
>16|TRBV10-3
CAISERSVAGGYEQYF
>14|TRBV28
CASKGTGGNQPQHF
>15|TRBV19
CASSIVEGAGTEAFF
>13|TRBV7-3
CASSSSMNTEAFF
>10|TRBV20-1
CSASTPTLHF
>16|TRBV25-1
CASSESGRGAGNTIYF
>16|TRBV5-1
CASSLQGRGSSYEQYF
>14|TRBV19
CASSREKLSYEQYF
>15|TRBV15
CATSRGAGVNTEAFF
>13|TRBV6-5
CASSYDRGGGYTF
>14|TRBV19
CASRDRVIDQPQHF
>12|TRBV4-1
CASSQGQDVAFF
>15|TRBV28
CASSGGQGYNSPLHF
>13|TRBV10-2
CASSQQRGTEAFF
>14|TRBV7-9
CASSPSVPGNEAFF
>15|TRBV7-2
CASSQTSGRAHEQFF
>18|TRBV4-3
CASSHAGLAGEGKETQYF
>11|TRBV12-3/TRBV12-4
CASSYAHGRGF
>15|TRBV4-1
CASSQGRTTNEKLFF
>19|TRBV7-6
CASSHPTSGYRDRQETQYF
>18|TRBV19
CATDPVPGQGALGETQYF
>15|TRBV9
CASSVGATGSVEAFF
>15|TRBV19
CASSIQGARNQPQHF
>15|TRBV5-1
CASSSGTAAGNTIYF
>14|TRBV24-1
CATSATASYNEQFF
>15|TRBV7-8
CASSLGGQFTDTQYF
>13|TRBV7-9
CASSLEGGHEQYF
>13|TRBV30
CAWGGRSNQPQHF
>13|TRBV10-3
CAIGGTGGEGYTF
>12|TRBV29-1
CSSWTGNTEAFF
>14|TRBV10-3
CASGAGTGFSPLHF
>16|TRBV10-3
CAISGDTGGSYNEQFF